The rows below give T cell receptor beta chains drawn from one sample of a study of radiotherapy plus CTLA-4 blockade in lung cancer. Some clones are missing from TCRdb's copy, which holds only in-frame ones; the method was immunoSEQ multiplex PCR. The sample lists fewer than 65,000 clones; approximately 80% were seen once. The sequencing used peripheral blood, collected from a patient treated with radiotherapy plus ipilimumab. The receptors were sampled from a human donor with non-small cell lung cancer whose response to radiotherapy plus ipilimumab could not be evaluated. The CDR3 runs from the conserved cysteine through the conserved F or W. The D gene is left open where the match is weak. A row's size may be missing; if present it is once, few, many or a size class.

v_gene: TRBV7-9
abundance: NA
d_gene: TRBD1
j_gene: TRBJ2-7
CDR3nt: TGTGCCAGCAGCAAGGGGACAGGAAACTACGAGCAGTACTTC
CDR3aa: CASSKGTGNYEQYF

v_gene: TRBV7-2
abundance: NA
d_gene: TRBD1
j_gene: TRBJ2-1
CDR3nt: TGTGCCAGCAGCTTTACCGGGACAGGGGGCGCAGGGCAGTTCTTC
CDR3aa: CASSFTGTGGAGQFF

v_gene: TRBV14
abundance: NA
d_gene: TRBD1
j_gene: TRBJ1-2
CDR3nt: TGTGCCAGCAGCCAGAGCCGGGACAGGGGGAGCTATGGCTACACCTTC
CDR3aa: CASSQSRDRGSYGYTF

v_gene: TRBV29-1
abundance: NA
d_gene: NA
j_gene: TRBJ1-1
CDR3nt: TGCAGCGTGGCTAGGGGGAACACTGAAGCTTTCTTT
CDR3aa: CSVARGNTEAFF

v_gene: TRBV9
abundance: few
d_gene: NA
j_gene: TRBJ2-1
CDR3nt: TGTGCCAGCAGCGTCCGGGACTCCCCCTACAATGAGCAGTTCTTC
CDR3aa: CASSVRDSPYNEQFF

v_gene: TRBV30
abundance: NA
d_gene: NA
j_gene: TRBJ1-4
CDR3nt: TGTGCCTGGAGTTTTACTTTGAATGAAAAACTGTTTTTT
CDR3aa: CAWSFTLNEKLFF

v_gene: TRBV7-3
abundance: once
d_gene: NA
j_gene: TRBJ2-7
CDR3nt: TGTGCCAGCAGCTTGTCGCAGGGTCACGAGCAGTACTTC
CDR3aa: CASSLSQGHEQYF

v_gene: TRBV9
abundance: NA
d_gene: NA
j_gene: TRBJ2-7
CDR3nt: TGTGCCAGCAACCGTAGAGGACAGAACACCTTGATCTCCTACGAGCAGTACTTC
CDR3aa: CASNRRGQNTLISYEQYF

v_gene: TRBV5-1
abundance: NA
d_gene: TRBD2
j_gene: TRBJ2-5
CDR3nt: TGCGCCAGCAGCACGCTTCTAGCGGGGGGGGAGACCCAGTACTTC
CDR3aa: CASSTLLAGGETQYF

v_gene: TRBV6-5
abundance: NA
d_gene: NA
j_gene: TRBJ1-1
CDR3nt: TGTGCCAGCAGGACAGCCAACACTGAAGCTTTCTTT
CDR3aa: CASRTANTEAFF

v_gene: TRBV29-1
abundance: NA
d_gene: TRBD1
j_gene: TRBJ2-1
CDR3nt: TGCAGCTACTCCGACAGGGCCTACAATGAGCAGTTCTTC
CDR3aa: CSYSDRAYNEQFF

v_gene: TRBV5-1
abundance: NA
d_gene: TRBD1
j_gene: TRBJ1-5
CDR3nt: TGCGCCAGCAGCTTGGGGGACAGGGTCGATCAGCCCCAGCATTTT
CDR3aa: CASSLGDRVDQPQHF

v_gene: TRBV7-9
abundance: few
d_gene: TRBD1
j_gene: TRBJ2-2
CDR3nt: TGTGCCAGCAGCGAACCAACAGGGGGGCACACCGGGGAGCTGTTTTTT
CDR3aa: CASSEPTGGHTGELFF

v_gene: TRBV2
abundance: NA
d_gene: NA
j_gene: TRBJ1-1
CDR3nt: TGTGCCAGCAAACGGGGGGTCACTGAAGCTTTCTTT
CDR3aa: CASKRGVTEAFF

v_gene: TRBV5-1
abundance: NA
d_gene: TRBD2
j_gene: TRBJ2-3
CDR3nt: TGCGCCAGCAGCTTAACGCGGGGGGGCACAGATACGCAGTATTTT
CDR3aa: CASSLTRGGTDTQYF

v_gene: TRBV9
abundance: NA
d_gene: TRBD2
j_gene: TRBJ2-5
CDR3nt: TGTGCCAGCAGCTTAGGACTAGCGGGGGGGGAGACCCAGTACTTC
CDR3aa: CASSLGLAGGETQYF

v_gene: TRBV4-1
abundance: few
d_gene: NA
j_gene: TRBJ1-1
CDR3nt: TGCGCCAGCAGTGGACACCTAGAAGCTTTCTTT
CDR3aa: CASSGHLEAFF

v_gene: TRBV11-3
abundance: NA
d_gene: TRBD1
j_gene: TRBJ2-3
CDR3nt: TGTGCCAGCAGCCCAACAGGGGGAGATACGCAGTATTTT
CDR3aa: CASSPTGGDTQYF

v_gene: TRBV2
abundance: NA
d_gene: NA
j_gene: TRBJ2-7
CDR3nt: TGTGCCAGCGTTCAAGTCTACGAGCAGTACTTC
CDR3aa: CASVQVYEQYF

v_gene: TRBV7-9
abundance: NA
d_gene: NA
j_gene: TRBJ2-1
CDR3nt: TGTGCCAGCAGCTTATTATATCGGCGGAATGTGCAGTTCTTC
CDR3aa: CASSLLYRRNVQFF

v_gene: TRBV7-6
abundance: NA
d_gene: TRBD2
j_gene: TRBJ2-3
CDR3nt: TGTGCCAGCAGCTCGACTAGCGGGGGAACAGATACGCAGTATTTT
CDR3aa: CASSSTSGGTDTQYF

v_gene: TRBV7-2
abundance: NA
d_gene: TRBD2
j_gene: TRBJ2-7
CDR3nt: TGTGCCAGCAGCATGGGACTAGCGGGACTCTACGAGCAGTACTTC
CDR3aa: CASSMGLAGLYEQYF

v_gene: TRBV2
abundance: NA
d_gene: TRBD1
j_gene: TRBJ2-5
CDR3nt: TGTGCCAGCAGTGGGGGGGACAGGGAGACCCAGTACTTC
CDR3aa: CASSGGDRETQYF

v_gene: TRBV6-5
abundance: NA
d_gene: TRBD1
j_gene: TRBJ1-6
CDR3nt: TGTGCCAGCAGCACAGGGGGCGCAGGTTCACCCCTCCACTTT
CDR3aa: CASSTGGAGSPLHF

v_gene: TRBV6-6
abundance: NA
d_gene: NA
j_gene: TRBJ2-7
CDR3nt: TGTGCCAGCAGTTACAGCAGGGGCTACGAGCAGTACTTC
CDR3aa: CASSYSRGYEQYF

v_gene: TRBV7-3
abundance: NA
d_gene: TRBD1
j_gene: TRBJ2-5
CDR3nt: TGTGCCAGCACCCTAGGGGGCCTCTCCCAAGAGACCCAGTACTTC
CDR3aa: CASTLGGLSQETQYF

v_gene: TRBV7-3
abundance: NA
d_gene: NA
j_gene: TRBJ1-4
CDR3nt: TGTGCCAGCAGCACAGGGCCAACTAATGAAAAACTGTTTTTT
CDR3aa: CASSTGPTNEKLFF

v_gene: TRBV6-4
abundance: NA
d_gene: TRBD2
j_gene: TRBJ2-1
CDR3nt: TGTGCCAGCAGTGACCCGCAGGACGGGAGGGAAAATGAGCAGTTCTTC
CDR3aa: CASSDPQDGRENEQFF

v_gene: TRBV5-3
abundance: NA
d_gene: TRBD2
j_gene: TRBJ2-7
CDR3nt: TGTGCCAGAAGCTGTAGCGGGAGGAGGTACGAGCAGTACTTC
CDR3aa: CARSCSGRRYEQYF

v_gene: TRBV15
abundance: NA
d_gene: TRBD2
j_gene: TRBJ2-3
CDR3nt: TGTGCCACCAGCAGAGCCAGCGGGAGTCAAACAGATACGCAGTATTTT
CDR3aa: CATSRASGSQTDTQYF

v_gene: TRBV6-8
abundance: NA
d_gene: TRBD2
j_gene: TRBJ2-3
CDR3nt: TGTGCCAGCAATATGGGGGCTAGCGGGGGGTCGACAGATACGCAGTATTTT
CDR3aa: CASNMGASGGSTDTQYF

v_gene: TRBV5-4
abundance: NA
d_gene: NA
j_gene: TRBJ2-5
CDR3nt: TGTGCCAGCAGCTTGGGGGCGGGGCAAGAGACCCAGTACTTC
CDR3aa: CASSLGAGQETQYF

v_gene: TRBV6-5
abundance: NA
d_gene: NA
j_gene: TRBJ2-1
CDR3nt: TGTGCCAGCAGTTACTCGGCAGTTTACAATGAGCAGTTCTTC
CDR3aa: CASSYSAVYNEQFF

v_gene: TRBV28
abundance: NA
d_gene: NA
j_gene: TRBJ1-4
CDR3nt: TGTGCCAGCAGTTTAGCGGGTCTGGGTGAAAAACTGTTTTTT
CDR3aa: CASSLAGLGEKLFF

v_gene: TRBV6-5
abundance: few
d_gene: NA
j_gene: TRBJ2-7
CDR3nt: TGTGCCAGCAGTTACTCACAGGGTTCCCCCTACGAGCAGTACTTC
CDR3aa: CASSYSQGSPYEQYF

v_gene: TRBV7-3
abundance: NA
d_gene: NA
j_gene: TRBJ1-2
CDR3nt: TGTGCCAGCAGCTTAGCAACTGGTGATGGCTACACCTTC
CDR3aa: CASSLATGDGYTF

v_gene: TRBV15
abundance: few
d_gene: NA
j_gene: TRBJ1-1
CDR3nt: TGTGCCACCAGCAGGTTCCAGGAGGCGAATGAAGCTTTCTTT
CDR3aa: CATSRFQEANEAFF

v_gene: TRBV25-1
abundance: NA
d_gene: NA
j_gene: TRBJ1-2
CDR3nt: TGTGCCAGCAGTGAATATGGGACGGGGGGCATCAGGAATGGCTACACCTTC
CDR3aa: CASSEYGTGGIRNGYTF

v_gene: TRBV5-4
abundance: NA
d_gene: NA
j_gene: TRBJ2-7
CDR3nt: TGTGCCAGCAGCTCCCAGGGGTTCGAGCAGTACTTC
CDR3aa: CASSSQGFEQYF

v_gene: TRBV18
abundance: once
d_gene: NA
j_gene: TRBJ2-7
CDR3nt: TGTGCCAGCTCAACGACTAGAGCTACCGACGAGCAGTACTTC
CDR3aa: CASSTTRATDEQYF

v_gene: TRBV7-8
abundance: few
d_gene: NA
j_gene: TRBJ2-7
CDR3nt: TGTGCCAGCAGCCCCCCAATTAGGTTTTCGGGGAGCGCCTACGAGCAGTACTTC
CDR3aa: CASSPPIRFSGSAYEQYF

v_gene: TRBV30
abundance: NA
d_gene: NA
j_gene: TRBJ2-1
CDR3nt: TGTGCCTGGAGCCAGGGGGAGCAGTTCTTC
CDR3aa: CAWSQGEQFF

v_gene: TRBV7-2
abundance: NA
d_gene: TRBD2
j_gene: TRBJ2-3
CDR3nt: TGTGCCAGCAGCTTACGGTTTGGAGCGGGGGGTCAAAATACGCAGTATTTT
CDR3aa: CASSLRFGAGGQNTQYF

v_gene: TRBV6-5
abundance: NA
d_gene: TRBD2
j_gene: TRBJ2-2
CDR3nt: TGTGCCAGCAGTCTAGCGGATACGTACACCGGGGAGCTGTTTTTT
CDR3aa: CASSLADTYTGELFF

v_gene: TRBV15
abundance: NA
d_gene: TRBD1
j_gene: TRBJ1-1
CDR3nt: TGTGCCACCAGCAGAGGTTTACAGGGGATAGGCACTGAAGCTTTCTTT
CDR3aa: CATSRGLQGIGTEAFF

v_gene: TRBV7-2
abundance: once
d_gene: TRBD2
j_gene: TRBJ2-7
CDR3nt: TGTGCCAGCAGTCGACCCTTTAGCGGGTTTTCCTACGAGCAGTACTTC
CDR3aa: CASSRPFSGFSYEQYF

v_gene: TRBV27
abundance: NA
d_gene: TRBD2
j_gene: TRBJ2-2
CDR3nt: TGTGCCAGCAGTTTAGACCTAGCGGGAGGGGGAACCGGGGAGCTGTTTTTT
CDR3aa: CASSLDLAGGGTGELFF

v_gene: TRBV29-1
abundance: NA
d_gene: NA
j_gene: TRBJ1-1
CDR3nt: TGCAGCGTGAGGGGACACGTTGAAGCTTTCTTT
CDR3aa: CSVRGHVEAFF

v_gene: TRBV11-3
abundance: NA
d_gene: TRBD1
j_gene: TRBJ1-6
CDR3nt: TGTGCCAGCAGCCCCACCGACAGGGAAGGTAATTCACCCCTCCACTTT
CDR3aa: CASSPTDREGNSPLHF

v_gene: TRBV5-4
abundance: NA
d_gene: NA
j_gene: TRBJ1-2
CDR3nt: TGTGCCAGCAGCTTGGATGTCGACACCCGTAACTATGGCTACACCTTC
CDR3aa: CASSLDVDTRNYGYTF

v_gene: TRBV6-5
abundance: NA
d_gene: NA
j_gene: TRBJ2-5
CDR3nt: TGTGCCAGCAGTTACTCGTATGTTCAAGAGACCCAGTACTTC
CDR3aa: CASSYSYVQETQYF